These 23 T cell receptor beta chains share one sample of origin, sequenced in a study of vaccination and CD4 T cells after COVID-19. The time point is: late sampling 161 to 241 days after vaccination in a few convalescent patients. Regarding treatment: approximately 9-day PBMC culture with coronavirus spike peptide pools or control peptides (ViraFEST assay). The assay that was used to sequence DNA from cultured CD4+ T cells was the Oncomine TCR Beta short-read assay. TCRdb re-called the PCR reads with MiXCR, one entry per CDR3 protein. The table lists some 20,000 distinct CDR3 sequences, more than 30% of them singletons. Antigens for these TCRs are unknown. The sequencing used CD4+ T cells from blood, cultured in vitro, collected about 7 months after SARS-CoV-2 vaccination. The receptors stem from a human donor who had recovered from COVID-19.

The chain uses TRBV6-1 and TRBJ1-5; 7 bases line up with TRBD1. The germline CDR1 and CDR2 sequences are MNHNS and SASEGT. The CDR3 totals 16 residues. J was trimmed by 4 bases and V by 6 bases; bases with no gene match: 12. The CDR3 bases are TGTGCCAGCAGCCCATATCCCGACAGGGTAAATCAGCCCCAGCATTTT. Encoded protein: CASSPYPDRVNQPQHF.

A few counts support this clonotype. V usage is TRBV6-1 and J usage is TRBJ2-7; D tentatively reads TRBD1 or TRBD2 (7 bases each). This CDR3 contains 15 residues. V was pared by 5 bases and J by 1 base, with 15 bases between. CDR1 and CDR2 from the germline V gene are MNHNS and SASEGT. The CDR3 loop reads CASSIGGTVSYEQYF. In DNA, the CDR3 is TGTGCCAGCAGTATCGGGGGGACAGTGTCCTACGAGCAGTACTTC.

This chain links TRBV7-2 with TRBJ2-6; 8 nucleotides align to TRBD2. The ends lost 5 bases at V and 2 bases at J; junction bases unmatched: 2. There are 15 residues in the CDR3. CDR1 is SGHTA and CDR2 is FQGNSA in the germline V gene. CDR3 bases: TGTGCCAGCAGCCGGCGGGGGGCTGGGGCCAACGTCCTGACTTTC. Translating gives CASSRRGAGANVLTF.

This chain links TRBV7-9 with TRBJ2-1; perhaps TRBD1 as D (5 bases). This CDR3 is 15 amino acids long. The ends were cut back, 0 bases at V and 3 bases at J, with 9 bases in the middle. CDR1 is SEHNR and CDR2 is FQNEAQ in the germline V gene (reference sequence). The CDR3: CASSLAQGDYNEQFF. CDR3 nucleotide sequence: TGTGCCAGCAGCTTAGCGCAGGGCGACTACAATGAGCAGTTCTTC.

This clonotype turned up a few times. The rearrangement joins TRBV29-1 to TRBJ2-5; maybe TRBD2 (5 bases). Germline V gives CDR1 SQVTM, CDR2 ANQGSEA. V dropped 4 bases and J dropped 0 bases, with 9 bases sitting between them. The CDR3 totals 13 residues. This CDR3 is CSVVQEDQETQYF. The DNA for the CDR3 is TGCAGCGTTGTGCAGGAGGACCAAGAGACCCAGTACTTC.

This clonotype came up a few times. The J gene is TRBJ1-2, the V gene TRBV11-1; D not resolved. The CDR3 has 12 amino acids. V lost 3 bases and J 6 bases, leaving 8 bases between the germline ends. Germline lookup yields CDR1 SGHAT and CDR2 FQDESV (reference sequence). CDR3 in amino acids: CASSFALDGYTF. For the CDR3, the DNA is TGTGCCAGCAGCTTTGCACTAGATGGCTACACCTTC.

The chain couples TRBV19 to TRBJ2-5; D remains unclear. With 9 bases removed from V and 5 bases from J, the gap between germline ends came to 16 bases. There are 13 residues in the CDR3. Germline V CDR1 and CDR2: LNHDA, SQIVND (reference sequence). The CDR3, as DNA: TGTGCCAGCCAGGCAACGGCCAGGGAGACCCAGTACTTC. Translating it yields CASQATARETQYF.

In its sample, this clonotype was seen a few times. The chain combines TRBV5-6 with TRBJ2-5; TRBD1 or TRBD2 may be the D gene (5 bases each). The germline V gene has CDR1 SGHDT and CDR2 YYEEEE. The CDR3 has 13 residues. V lost 4 bases and J lost 5, with 12 bases in between. The CDR3 DNA follows: TGTGCCAGCAGCCGTATGGGGGAGGAGACCCAGTACTTC. It specifies CASSRMGEETQYF.

This clonotype was seen a single time. The J gene is TRBJ1-2, the V gene TRBV5-6, with D uncertain. The ends were cut back, 7 bases at V and 4 bases at J, with 17 bases in the middle. CDR1 is SGHDT and CDR2 is YYEEEE in the germline V gene. CDR3 length: 14 amino acids. The CDR3 loop reads CASRRSLLGYGYTF. The CDR3 DNA reads as TGTGCCAGCCGAAGATCCCTTCTCGGCTATGGCTACACCTTC.

This clonotype has more than one count but fewer than ten. V usage is TRBV7-2 and J usage is TRBJ1-2; possible D gene TRBD1, 6 bases. V was pared by 5 bases and J by 0 bases, with 22 bases between. CDR1 is SGHTA and CDR2 is FQGNSA in the germline V gene. The CDR3 has 18 amino acids. The CDR3 sequence: CASSTQLGPTGTNYGYTF. The CDR3 nucleotides read TGTGCCAGCAGCACGCAATTGGGCCCGACAGGAACTAACTATGGCTACACCTTC.

This clonotype was detected a few times. The chain carries TRBV4-1 and TRBJ1-2, with D unclear. V lost 4 bases and J 7 bases, leaving 10 bases between the germline ends. Looked up from germline, CDR1 is MGHRA and CDR2 is YSYEKL. CDR3 length: 12 amino acids. Written as DNA, the CDR3 is TGCGCCAGCAGCCCCGCGCTAGGTGGCTACACCTTC. Amino acids: CASSPALGGYTF.

This clonotype showed up just a few times. The chain recombines TRBV7-2 with TRBJ2-5; D remains ambiguous. Germline V gives CDR1 SGHTA, CDR2 FQGNSA. The CDR3 contains 15 residues. V lost 3 bases and J lost 5, with 16 bases in between. CDR3: CASSFGVYRSETQYF. The CDR3 nucleotides read TGTGCCAGCAGCTTTGGGGTCTATAGGTCTGAGACCCAGTACTTC.

The chain combines TRBV20-1 with TRBJ2-1; possible D gene TRBD2, 7 bases. Germline lookup yields CDR1 DFQATT and CDR2 SNEGSKA (reference sequence). This CDR3 is built from 13 residues. V was cut by 6 bases and J by 7 bases, with 16 bases left in between. The CDR3 loop is CSARGGGSNEQFF. CDR3 bases: TGCAGTGCGAGGGGAGGGGGGTCTAATGAGCAGTTCTTC.

The CDR3 coding sequence is TGCAGCGTTGAAGGGGGACAGCCCTACAATGAGCAGTTCTTC. Protein sequence: CSVEGGQPYNEQFF. The chain is built from TRBV29-1 and TRBJ2-1; 7 bases line up with TRBD1. Germline lookup yields CDR1 SQVTM and CDR2 ANQGSEA. The CDR3 has 14 amino acids. The junction had 2 bases not matched to a gene; V was cut back by 1 base and J by 2 bases.

This clonotype was observed a handful of times. CDR3 in amino acids: CAIRGLAASYEQYF. The CDR3 DNA reads TGTGCCATCAGAGGACTAGCGGCCTCCTACGAGCAGTACTTC. This chain joins TRBV10-3 and TRBJ2-7; the match to TRBD2 covers 10 bases. The CDR3 covers 14 residues. The J segment lost 0 bases and the V segment lost 6 bases, leaving 2 bases of the junction unmatched. CDR1 is ENHRY and CDR2 is SYGVKD in the germline V gene.

This clonotype has more than one count but fewer than ten. The gene calls are TRBV15 and TRBJ2-1, with D hard to call. The CDR3 sequence is 13 residues long. The ends were cut back, 0 bases at V and 6 bases at J, with 6 bases in the middle. Germline CDR1 LNHNV, CDR2 YYDKDF (reference sequence). The CDR3 protein is CATSRDPGNEQFF. The CDR3 region has the DNA TGTGCCACCAGCAGAGACCCAGGCAATGAGCAGTTCTTC. The entire variable domain, with the rest obtained from reference TRBV15 and TRBJ2-1, is as follows: DAMVIQNPRYQVTQFGKPVTLSCSQTLNHNVMYWYQQKSSQAPKLLFHYYDKDFNNEADTPDNFQSRRPNTSFCFLDIRSPGLGDTAMYLCATSRDPGNEQFFGPGTRLTVL.

This clonotype was seen a few times. This sequence joins TRBV12-3 or TRBV12-4 and TRBJ1-5; possibly TRBD1 for D (6 bases). V lost 8 bases and J 6 bases, leaving 17 bases between the germline ends. This CDR3 has 14 amino acids. In DNA form, the CDR3 reads TGTGCCAGCGGTTCCACAGGGTCCGGTCAGCCCCAGCATTTT. As protein: CASGSTGSGQPQHF.

Only a few counts were recorded for this clonotype. The genes are TRBV5-4 and TRBJ2-7, with 11 bases that match TRBD2. With 1 base clipped from V and 4 bases from J, the junction kept 1 base outside the gene matches. The germline gives CDR1 SGHNT, CDR2 YYREEE (reference sequence). This CDR3 is built from 14 residues. Written as DNA, the CDR3 is TGTGCCAGCAGCTTGTCTAGCGGGAGGTACGAGCAGTACTTC. Its translation is CASSLSSGRYEQYF.

This clonotype is medium-sized within its sample. The chain carries TRBV20-1 and TRBJ1-1; D is possibly TRBD1 (6 bases). The CDR3 is made up of 11 amino acids. Germline V gene lookup returns CDR1 DFQATT and CDR2 SNEGSKA (reference sequence). V was shortened by 2 bases and J by 8 bases, with 9 bases between the two germline ends. The CDR3 region has the DNA TGCAGTGCTAGATCAACAGGGGAAGCTTTCTTT. This codes for CSARSTGEAFF.

J is TRBJ2-3 and V is TRBV20-1; the D is unclear. Trimming took off 6 bases at V and 0 bases at J, with 10 bases between the two ends. The CDR3 totals 13 residues. Germline-derived CDR1 and CDR2 are DFQATT and SNEGSKA (reference sequence). CDR3 loop: CSAFSASTDTQYF. CDR3 bases: TGCAGTGCCTTCTCAGCCAGCACAGATACGCAGTATTTT.

V gene TRBV10-2 combines with J gene TRBJ1-5; D uncertain. V was clipped by 0 bases and J by 5 bases, with 8 bases between them. Germline CDR1 reads WSHSY; CDR2 reads SAAADI. The CDR3 runs to 14 residues. The CDR3 DNA is TGCGCCAGCAGTGAGTCGGGTAATTATCAGCCCCAGCATTTT. Translation gives CASSESGNYQPQHF.

V and J are TRBV24-1 and TRBJ2-5; no clear D gene. Between the trimmed V and J ends, which lost 4 bases and 0 bases, there was a span of 11 bases. Germline V CDR1 and CDR2: KGHDR, SFDVKD. This CDR3 spans 15 amino acids. CDR3 coding DNA: TGTGCCACCAGTGAAGGCGGACGGTACCAAGAGACCCAGTACTTC. Protein product: CATSEGGRYQETQYF.

This clonotype was observed a handful of times. The chain recombines TRBV7-9 with TRBJ2-7; 8 nucleotides align to TRBD2. With V trimmed by 5 bases and J by 4 bases, 7 bases remained unmatched. CDR1 is SEHNR, CDR2 FQNEAQ, per germline (reference sequence). The CDR3 contains 14 residues. The CDR3 DNA is TGTGCCAGCAGCGTAGGGACTAGTTCTTACGAGCAGTACTTC. As protein: CASSVGTSSYEQYF.